A selection of T cell receptor beta chains follows, all from one sample in a study of blood T cell repertoires in COVID-19. Using immunoSEQ multiplex PCR, the repertoire was profiled, and TCRdb retains in-frame clones only, with some absent. The sample has fewer than 200,000 clones, about 86% seen once. The sample consisted of peripheral blood. The origin of the receptors is a woman in her seventies with COVID-19, enrolled during active disease. CDR3s include the opening cysteine and the closing phenylalanine or tryptophan. Fields, in order: V gene, D gene, J gene, clone size, CDR3 protein, CDR3 DNA. The D gene is left open where the match is weak. Size is omitted from some rows. Given values are once, few, many or a class for expanded clones.

>TRBV5-5|.|TRBJ2-7|.
CASSLVASYEQYF
TGTGCCAGCAGCTTGGTAGCCTCCTACGAGCAGTACTTC
>TRBV19|TRBD2|TRBJ2-7|.
CASSKGTSGDFYEQYF
TGTGCCAGTAGTAAAGGGACTAGCGGGGACTTCTACGAGCAGTACTTC
>TRBV7-8|.|TRBJ1-5|.
CASSLGVDQPQHF
TGTGCCAGCAGCTTAGGCGTGGATCAGCCCCAGCATTTT
>TRBV2|.|TRBJ2-7|.
CASNQGRGGNSYEQYF
TGTGCCAGCAACCAAGGTCGGGGAGGTAACTCCTACGAGCAGTACTTC
>TRBV7-9|.|TRBJ2-5|.
CASLRRGLETQYF
TGTGCCAGCCTCCGTCGGGGATTAGAGACCCAGTACTTC
>TRBV28|.|TRBJ1-5|.
CASSLLGGQPQHF
TGTGCCAGCAGTCTTTTGGGGGGACAGCCCCAGCATTTT
>TRBV5-6|.|TRBJ2-3|few
CASSLFVGTYTDTQYF
TGTGCCAGCAGCTTGTTTGTCGGGACTTACACAGATACGCAGTATTTT
>TRBV29-1|TRBD1|TRBJ2-1|.
CSGSGTGSYNEQFF
TGCAGCGGCTCCGGGACAGGCTCCTACAATGAGCAGTTCTTC
>TRBV5-4|.|TRBJ2-1|.
CASSLKGSPSNEQFF
TGTGCCAGCAGCTTGAAGGGGTCTCCTTCCAATGAGCAGTTCTTC
>TRBV5-5|TRBD1|TRBJ1-2|.
CASSPYRGQSYGYTF
TGTGCCAGCAGCCCTTACAGGGGGCAGAGCTATGGCTACACCTTC
>TRBV11-3|.|TRBJ2-7|once
CASSRGSGEQYF
TGTGCCAGCAGCCGAGGGTCGGGGGAGCAGTACTTC
>TRBV28|TRBD2|TRBJ2-1|once
CASHLGAGGRNEQFF
TGTGCCAGCCACTTAGGGGCGGGAGGGCGGAATGAGCAGTTCTTC
>TRBV19|.|TRBJ2-7|.
CASSTGQFQYF
TGTGCCAGTAGTACAGGACAGTTCCAGTACTTC
>TRBV14|.|TRBJ2-1|once
CASSQDPSSHEQFF
TGTGCCAGCAGCCAAGATCCTAGCTCGCATGAGCAGTTCTTC
>TRBV30|.|TRBJ1-2|once
CACTGSANYGYTF
TGTGCCTGCACAGGATCAGCTAACTATGGCTACACCTTC
>TRBV30|TRBD2|TRBJ2-3|.
CAWSVLAGVTDTQYF
TGTGCCTGGAGTGTACTGGCGGGAGTGACAGATACGCAGTATTTT
>TRBV30|.|TRBJ1-4|once
CAWTKTGREKLFF
TGTGCCTGGACCAAAACAGGGCGGGAAAAACTGTTTTTT
>TRBV7-9|TRBD2|TRBJ2-4|.
CASSSRTSGDIQYF
TGTGCCAGCAGCAGCAGGACTAGCGGAGACATTCAGTACTTC
>TRBV19|.|TRBJ1-5|.
CASSPSGQGQPQHF
TGTGCCAGTAGTCCATCAGGGCAAGGGCAGCCCCAGCATTTT
>TRBV2|.|TRBJ1-5|.
CASRGQGVGNQPQHF
TGTGCCAGCAGGGGACAAGGGGTAGGCAATCAGCCCCAGCATTTT
>TRBV9|TRBD2|TRBJ2-5|.
CASSEGLAGSQETQYF
TGTGCCAGCAGCGAGGGACTAGCGGGCAGCCAAGAGACCCAGTACTTC
>TRBV4-3|.|TRBJ2-1|.
CASSQDYSSYNEQFF
TGCGCCAGCAGCCAAGACTACAGCTCCTACAATGAGCAGTTCTTC
>TRBV28|TRBD2|TRBJ2-1|.
CASSLYQLGLAGGSGPYNEQFF
TGTGCCAGCAGTTTATACCAACTCGGACTAGCGGGAGGATCAGGTCCCTACAATGAGCAGTTCTTC
>TRBV5-8|.|TRBJ2-2|.
CASSLAIDPGELFF
TGTGCCAGCAGCTTGGCGATAGATCCCGGGGAGCTGTTTTTT
>TRBV6-5|TRBD1|TRBJ2-7|.
CASRGTGVDEQYF
TGTGCCAGCAGAGGGACAGGGGTCGACGAGCAGTACTTC
>TRBV5-1|TRBD2|TRBJ2-3|.
CASSGSSGVQDTQYF
TGCGCCAGCAGCGGTTCTAGCGGAGTACAGGATACGCAGTATTTT
>TRBV9|TRBD1|TRBJ1-3|.
CASSTRDSSSGNTIYF
TGTGCCAGCAGCACCCGGGACAGCTCCTCTGGAAACACCATATATTTT
>TRBV27|TRBD2|TRBJ2-2|.
CASLSLAGGLGGELFF
TGTGCCAGCCTCAGTCTAGCGGGTGGACTGGGCGGGGAGCTGTTTTTT
>TRBV4-1|.|TRBJ2-1|.
CASSLQGVSTYNEQFF
TGCGCCAGCAGCCTACAGGGCGTTTCCACATACAATGAGCAGTTCTTC
>TRBV3-1/TRBV3-2|.|TRBJ2-5|.
CASSQDSSYQETQYF
TGTGCCAGCAGCCAAGATTCTAGCTACCAAGAGACCCAGTACTTC
>TRBV19|TRBD2|TRBJ2-4|.
CASTAAGGAKNIQYF
TGTGCCAGTACAGCGGCGGGGGGAGCCAAAAACATTCAGTACTTC
>TRBV5-1|.|TRBJ2-5|.
CASSLAVLETQYF
TGCGCCAGCAGCTTGGCCGTTCTGGAGACCCAGTACTTC
>TRBV3-1/TRBV3-2|.|TRBJ2-5|.
CASSQSTSWKETQYF
TGTGCCAGCAGCCAGTCAACTAGTTGGAAAGAGACCCAGTACTTC
>TRBV7-3|.|TRBJ1-1|.
CASSLNRENEAFF
TGTGCCAGCAGCTTAAATCGGGAGAATGAAGCTTTCTTT
>TRBV20-1|.|TRBJ2-5|.
CSAIRETQYF
TGCAGTGCCATCAGAGAGACCCAGTACTTC
>TRBV3-1/TRBV3-2|TRBD2|TRBJ2-7|once
CASSQEITGGPAGEQYF
TGTGCCAGCAGCCAAGAGATCACGGGAGGGCCCGCGGGGGAGCAGTACTTC
>TRBV4-1|.|TRBJ1-3|once
CASSQGPLIRPFSGNTIYF
TGCGCCAGCAGCCAGGGCCCTTTAATCAGGCCTTTCTCTGGAAACACCATATATTTT
>TRBV7-8|TRBD1|TRBJ2-7|.
CASSSGTGTSYEQYF
TGTGCCAGCAGCTCCGGGACAGGGACCTCCTACGAGCAGTACTTC
>TRBV7-3|TRBD1|TRBJ1-2|once
CASSLLGQGYGYTF
TGTGCCAGCAGCTTGCTGGGACAGGGCTATGGCTACACCTTC
>TRBV7-7|TRBD2|TRBJ2-3|.
CASSLGGWGGRGTDTQYF
TGTGCTAGCAGCTTAGGAGGCTGGGGCGGGAGAGGAACAGATACGCAGTATTTT
>TRBV28|.|TRBJ1-5|.
CAHNRLSNQPQHF
TGTGCCCACAACAGGCTTAGCAATCAGCCCCAGCATTTT
>TRBV7-9|TRBD2|TRBJ2-7|.
CASSPSGSYEQYF
TGTGCCAGCAGCCCAAGCGGGAGTTACGAGCAGTACTTC
>TRBV18|TRBD1|TRBJ1-2|.
CASSRQGAPILYGYTF
TGTGCCAGCTCGCGACAGGGGGCGCCGATCCTCTATGGCTACACCTTC
>TRBV5-1|.|TRBJ2-6|.
CASSLSLSGANVLTF
TGCGCCAGCAGCTTGTCCCTCTCTGGGGCCAACGTCCTGACTTTC
>TRBV2|.|TRBJ2-4|.
CASSDISQAKNIQYF
TGTGCCAGCAGTGATATCAGTCAAGCCAAAAACATTCAGTACTTC
>TRBV6-6|.|TRBJ2-5|.
CASSDSGDYRETQYF
TGTGCCAGCAGCGATTCAGGGGACTATCGAGAGACCCAGTACTTC
>TRBV5-1|.|TRBJ1-2|.
CASSQGRDYGYTF
TGCGCCAGCAGCCAGGGCCGCGACTATGGCTACACCTTC